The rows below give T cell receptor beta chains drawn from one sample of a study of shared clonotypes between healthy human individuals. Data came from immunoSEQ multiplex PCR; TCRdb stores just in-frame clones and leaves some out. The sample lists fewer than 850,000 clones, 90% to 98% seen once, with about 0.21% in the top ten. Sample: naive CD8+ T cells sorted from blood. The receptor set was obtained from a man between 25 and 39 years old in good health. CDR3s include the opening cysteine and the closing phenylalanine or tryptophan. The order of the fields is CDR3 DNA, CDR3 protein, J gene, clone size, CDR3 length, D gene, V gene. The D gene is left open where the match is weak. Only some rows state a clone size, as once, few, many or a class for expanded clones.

TGTGCCAGCAGCTCCGTTGTCATATCCGGGGAGCTGTTTTTT CASSSVVISGELFF TRBJ2-2 once 14 NA TRBV7-9
TGCAGCGTTGGGTGGGCAGACGGGGATGAGCAGTTCTTC CSVGWADGDEQFF TRBJ2-1 NA 13 NA TRBV29-1
TGTGCCAGCACCTTCGGGACTAGTGACAATGAGCAGTTCTTC CASTFGTSDNEQFF TRBJ2-1 NA 14 TRBD2 TRBV27
TGCGCCAGCAGCCAAGACCGGGGGAGGCACACTGAAGCTTTCTTT CASSQDRGRHTEAFF TRBJ1-1 once 15 NA TRBV4-1
TGCGCCAGCAGCCAAGTGGGGAGCGTAGATACGCAGTATTTT CASSQVGSVDTQYF TRBJ2-3 NA 14 NA TRBV4-1
TGCAGCGTTGAATCGGGGGGTAATGAGCAGTTCTTC CSVESGGNEQFF TRBJ2-1 NA 12 TRBD2 TRBV29-1
TGTGCCAGCAGCGCACTAGCGGGAGAGACCTACGAGCAGTACTTC CASSALAGETYEQYF TRBJ2-7 NA 15 TRBD2 TRBV11-2
TGCGCCAGCAGTGATTGGAGGGGACGGAACACCGGGGAGCTGTTTTTT CASSDWRGRNTGELFF TRBJ2-2 once 16 NA TRBV10-2
TGTGCCAGCAGTTTATGGGGGCCCAACGAGCAGTACTTC CASSLWGPNEQYF TRBJ2-7 NA 13 NA TRBV27
TGTGCCAGCTCACCAGGGGCTGATTCCTACAATGAGCAGTTCTTC CASSPGADSYNEQFF TRBJ2-1 NA 15 NA TRBV18
TGTGCCAGCAGTCCAGGGACGTCCAAACCCTACGAGCAGTACTTC CASSPGTSKPYEQYF TRBJ2-7 NA 15 NA TRBV25-1
TGTGCCAGCAGCGTGGGGCCCGCGGGACTTCCCGGTGAGCAGTTCTTC CASSVGPAGLPGEQFF TRBJ2-1 NA 16 NA TRBV9
TGCGCCAGCAGCCCCACACGACAGACGCCCGATAGCAATCAGCCCCAGCATTTT CASSPTRQTPDSNQPQHF TRBJ1-5 NA 18 NA TRBV4-1
TGTGCCAGCAGCTCGTTCAGTGTGGTCAATGAGCAGTTCTTC CASSSFSVVNEQFF TRBJ2-1 NA 14 NA TRBV5-4
TGTGCCAGCAGTGAACTGTCCGGGGAGGTGACCCAGTACTTC CASSELSGEVTQYF TRBJ2-5 NA 14 NA TRBV2
TGTGCCAGCAGCTTAATCCCGGGCCGGTCCTACGAGCAGTACTTC CASSLIPGRSYEQYF TRBJ2-7 NA 15 NA TRBV7-2
TGTGCCAGCAGCTTAGGGGAGTACAGCTCCTACAATGAGCAGTTCTTC CASSLGEYSSYNEQFF TRBJ2-1 once 16 NA TRBV11-2
TGTGCCAGCAGCCCCACCTTTGAACGCGGGAGGTTGGATACGCAGTATTTT CASSPTFERGRLDTQYF TRBJ2-3 NA 17 TRBD2 TRBV28
TGTGCCAGCAGTGTGGGCGCGGGGGCAAAAGATACGCAGTATTTT CASSVGAGAKDTQYF TRBJ2-3 NA 15 NA TRBV2
TGTGCCAGCAGCTTAGCTAGCGGGGCCTACAACGGGCAGTTCTTC CASSLASGAYNGQFF TRBJ2-1 NA 15 TRBD2 TRBV11-2
TGTGCCAGCAGCTTAGAACTAGCGGGAGGGACGTGGCACGAGCAGTACTTC CASSLELAGGTWHEQYF TRBJ2-7 NA 17 TRBD2 TRBV7-9
TGTGCCAGCAGCCAAGATTCCGGGACTAGTATTTTCGATACGCAGTATTTT CASSQDSGTSIFDTQYF TRBJ2-3 NA 17 TRBD2 TRBV14
TGTGCCAGCAGCTTAGCTAGCGGGAGCTACAATGAGCAGTTCTTC CASSLASGSYNEQFF TRBJ2-1 NA 15 TRBD2 TRBV11-2
TGTGCCAGCAGCTTATTATTCGGCCTCGGGACAGGGGGCCCGGAGACCCAGTACTTC CASSLLFGLGTGGPETQYF TRBJ2-5 NA 19 TRBD1 TRBV7-3
TGTGCCAGCAGCTTAGAGGCGCGGCAAGAGACCCAGTACTTC CASSLEARQETQYF TRBJ2-5 NA 14 NA TRBV7-7
TGTGCCAGCAGCCCCGGACTAGCGGTTTACAATGAGCAGTTCTTC CASSPGLAVYNEQFF TRBJ2-1 once 15 TRBD2 TRBV5-4
TGTGCCAGCAGTGAAGAGGGACTAGCGGACTACGAGCAGTACTTC CASSEEGLADYEQYF TRBJ2-7 NA 15 TRBD2 TRBV6-1
TGCAGCGCTGGGGGAACAGTCGACCAGCCCCAGCATTTT CSAGGTVDQPQHF TRBJ1-5 NA 13 NA TRBV29-1
TGTGCCAGCGAACAGGGAGCCAAAAACATTCAGTACTTC CASEQGAKNIQYF TRBJ2-4 once 13 NA TRBV25-1
TGTGCCAGCAGCCGGGCCCGCCACATCTCCTACGAGCAGTACTTC CASSRARHISYEQYF TRBJ2-7 NA 15 NA TRBV11-2
TGTGCCAGCAGCCAAGGACTAGTGAGCCAAGAGACCCAGTACTTC CASSQGLVSQETQYF TRBJ2-5 NA 15 NA TRBV14
TGCGCCAGCAGCCAAGAGCGGACTAATGGTATCGATGAGCAGTTCTTC CASSQERTNGIDEQFF TRBJ2-1 NA 16 NA TRBV4-1
TGCGCCAGCAGGGACGAAAAACTGTTTTTT CASRDEKLFF TRBJ1-4 NA 10 NA TRBV4-3
TGCAGCGTCCAACAGGTCGACGAGCAGTACTTC CSVQQVDEQYF TRBJ2-7 NA 11 NA TRBV29-1
TGCGCCAGCTGCGAGGGCTTCGGGAACACTGAAGCTTTCTTT CASCEGFGNTEAFF TRBJ1-1 NA 14 NA TRBV5-1
TGTGCCAGCAGCTTAGAGTTCCGCAATGAGCAGTTCTTC CASSLEFRNEQFF TRBJ2-1 NA 13 NA TRBV7-6
TGTGCCAGCAGCTTGGAGGGGCCTGCGGTAGTGGAGCAGTACTTC CASSLEGPAVVEQYF TRBJ2-7 NA 15 NA TRBV5-5
TGTGCCAGCAGCGCTGGACAGGCAGGTGAGCAGTTCTTC CASSAGQAGEQFF TRBJ2-1 once 13 TRBD1 TRBV7-9
TGTGCCAGCAGCCCATTCCTCGGGAGGAACACTGAAGCTTTCTTT CASSPFLGRNTEAFF TRBJ1-1 NA 15 NA TRBV7-9
TGTGCTAGCAGCTTAGGGGCGGGAGGGCCCTACAATGAGCAGTTCTTC CASSLGAGGPYNEQFF TRBJ2-1 NA 16 TRBD2 TRBV7-7
TGTGCCAGCAGCCAAGAGAACAGGGGGCCCTACGAGCAGTACTTC CASSQENRGPYEQYF TRBJ2-7 NA 15 TRBD1 TRBV14
TGTGCCAGCAGTTCCGGGACCACGTTGGGCACCGGGGAGCTGTTTTTT CASSSGTTLGTGELFF TRBJ2-2 NA 16 NA TRBV27
TGTGCCAGCAGCTTAGACTCGGTTGGGGCGGGAGCGCCCTACGAGCAGTACTTC CASSLDSVGAGAPYEQYF TRBJ2-7 NA 18 TRBD2 TRBV7-9
TGTGCCAGCAGCTTGAGGTCTTCCTACGAGCAGTACTTC CASSLRSSYEQYF TRBJ2-7 NA 13 NA TRBV5-6
TGTGCCACCAGTGATCCCGGGACAGACTACACAGATACGCAGTATTTT CATSDPGTDYTDTQYF TRBJ2-3 NA 16 TRBD1 TRBV15
TGCGCCAGCAGCCAAGTGGTTAGCAATGAGCAGTTCTTC CASSQVVSNEQFF TRBJ2-1 NA 13 NA TRBV4-3
TGTGCCACCAGCACGACGAGTGACGAGCAGTACTTC CATSTTSDEQYF TRBJ2-7 once 12 NA TRBV15
TGTGCCAGCAGCACCTCAGGGGGCGGTCAGGATGGCTACACCTTC CASSTSGGGQDGYTF TRBJ1-2 NA 15 TRBD1 TRBV5-4
TGTGCCAGCAGCTTAGTCCTCGGGGGGACTGAAGCTTTCTTT CASSLVLGGTEAFF TRBJ1-1 NA 14 NA TRBV7-9
TGTGCCAGCTCACCACCCCCATTTGTGGGAGAAAACACCGGGGAGCTGTTTTTT CASSPPPFVGENTGELFF TRBJ2-2 once 18 NA TRBV18